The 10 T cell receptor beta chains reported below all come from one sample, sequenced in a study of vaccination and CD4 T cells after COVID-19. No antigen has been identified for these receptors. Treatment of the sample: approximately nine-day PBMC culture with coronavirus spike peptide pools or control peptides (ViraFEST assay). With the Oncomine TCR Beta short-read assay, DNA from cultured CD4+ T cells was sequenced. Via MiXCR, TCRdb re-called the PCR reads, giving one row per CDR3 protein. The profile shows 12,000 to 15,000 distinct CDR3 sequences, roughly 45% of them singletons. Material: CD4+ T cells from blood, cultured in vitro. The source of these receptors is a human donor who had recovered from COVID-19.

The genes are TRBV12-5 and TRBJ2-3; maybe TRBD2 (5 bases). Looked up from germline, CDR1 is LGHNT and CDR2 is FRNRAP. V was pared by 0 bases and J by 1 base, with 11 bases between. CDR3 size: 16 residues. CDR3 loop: CASGLVGLKRTDTQYF. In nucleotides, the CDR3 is TGTGCTAGTGGTTTGGTCGGACTTAAACGCACAGATACGCAGTATTTT. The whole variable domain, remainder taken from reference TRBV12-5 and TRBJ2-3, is DARVTQTPRHKVTEMGQEVTMRCQPILGHNTVFWYRQTMMQGLELLAYFRNRAPLDDSGMPKDRFSAEMPDATLATLKIQPSEPRDSAVYFCASGLVGLKRTDTQYFGPGTRLTVL.

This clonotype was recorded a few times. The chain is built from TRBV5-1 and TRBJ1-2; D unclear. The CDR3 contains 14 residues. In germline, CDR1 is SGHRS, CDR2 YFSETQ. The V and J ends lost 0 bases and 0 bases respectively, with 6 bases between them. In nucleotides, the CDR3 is TGCGCCAGCAGCTTGGAAGGAGCTAACTATGGCTACACCTTC. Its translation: CASSLEGANYGYTF.

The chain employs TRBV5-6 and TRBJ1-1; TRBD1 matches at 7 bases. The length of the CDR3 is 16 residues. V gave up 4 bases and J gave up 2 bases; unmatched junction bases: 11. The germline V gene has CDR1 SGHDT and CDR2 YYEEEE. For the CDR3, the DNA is TGTGCCAGCAGCCCAGGGGGAGGGAGTCGAAACACTGAAGCTTTCTTT. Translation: CASSPGGGSRNTEAFF.

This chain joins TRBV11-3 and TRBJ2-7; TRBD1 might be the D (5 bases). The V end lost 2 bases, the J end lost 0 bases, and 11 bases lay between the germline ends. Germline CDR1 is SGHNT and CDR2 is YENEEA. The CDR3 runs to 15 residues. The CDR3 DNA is TGTGCCAGCAGCTTACAAGGGCAGGGCTCCTACGAGCAGTACTTC. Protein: CASSLQGQGSYEQYF.

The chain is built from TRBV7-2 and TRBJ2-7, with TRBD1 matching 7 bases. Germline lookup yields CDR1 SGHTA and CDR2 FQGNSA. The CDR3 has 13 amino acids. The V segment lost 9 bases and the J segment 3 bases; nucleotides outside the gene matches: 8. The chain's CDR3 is CASSRDSGYEQYF. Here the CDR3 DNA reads TGTGCCAGTTCCCGGGACAGCGGCTACGAGCAGTACTTC.

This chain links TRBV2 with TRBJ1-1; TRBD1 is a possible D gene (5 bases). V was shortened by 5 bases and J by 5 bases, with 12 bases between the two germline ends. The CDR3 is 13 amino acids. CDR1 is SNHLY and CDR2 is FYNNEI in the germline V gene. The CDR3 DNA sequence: TGTGCCAGCAGTAGGGGATTGTTGACTGAAGCTTTCTTT. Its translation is CASSRGLLTEAFF.

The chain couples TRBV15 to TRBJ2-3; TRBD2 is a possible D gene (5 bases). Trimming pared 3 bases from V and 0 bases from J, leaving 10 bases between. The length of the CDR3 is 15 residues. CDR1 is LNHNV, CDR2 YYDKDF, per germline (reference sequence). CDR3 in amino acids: CATSSMAGSTDTQYF. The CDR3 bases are TGTGCCACCAGCAGTATGGCGGGTAGCACAGATACGCAGTATTTT.

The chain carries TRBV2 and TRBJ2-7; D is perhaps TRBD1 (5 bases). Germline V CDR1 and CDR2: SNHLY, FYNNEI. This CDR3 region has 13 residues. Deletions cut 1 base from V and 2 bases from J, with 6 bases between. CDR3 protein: CASSEEGTYEQYF. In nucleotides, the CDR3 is TGTGCCAGCAGTGAAGAGGGGACCTACGAGCAGTACTTC.

CDR3 in DNA: TGTGCCAGCACCCTAACGAGCCGCGCCCCTTTCAGAAGAGGGGTAGGAGAGCAGTACTTC. This gives the protein CASTLTSRAPFRRGVGEQYF. The V and J genes are TRBV21-1 and TRBJ2-7; the table assigns TRBD1, which was not confirmed against the DNA. TRBV21-1 is shown as a pseudogene. This CDR3 comprises 20 residues.

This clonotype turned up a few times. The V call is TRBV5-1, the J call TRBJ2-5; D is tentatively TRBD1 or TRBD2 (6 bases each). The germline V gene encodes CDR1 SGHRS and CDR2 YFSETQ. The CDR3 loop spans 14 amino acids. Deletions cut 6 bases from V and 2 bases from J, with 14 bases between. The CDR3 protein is CASTAGHPQETQYF. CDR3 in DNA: TGCGCCAGCACGGCGGGACACCCTCAAGAGACCCAGTACTTC.